The text below deals with one T cell receptor beta chain. Its antigen is not yet known. Measured from the cysteine to the phenylalanine, the CDR3 is 15 residues long. No DNA is recorded. The listed sequencing device is NextSeq 550. The Human TCR Profiling Kit (MiLaboratory) was used to prepare UMI-labeled 5' RACE TRB cDNA libraries. The full amount of extracted RNA was used for cDNA synthesis, and the full amount of resulting cDNA was used for PCR amplification. Libraries were prepared in parallel using an identical number of PCR cycles. The source study handled its data this way. With a requirement of at least two reads per UMI, MIGEC and MiXCR extracted about 53,000 +/- 9,400 unique UMI-labeled TRB cDNA molecules per library. Each library averaged about 40,000 +/- 10,000 functional in-frame TRB CDR3 nucleotide clonotypes without stop codons. Diversity metrics, including normalized Shannon-Wiener and Chao1, were computed in VDJtools after downsampling to 5000 UMI-labeled TRB molecules per sample. VDJtools computed clonotype-size-weighted physicochemical properties of the central five CDR3 residues: interaction energy, strength, volume and Kidera factor 4. After TCRdb reprocessed the reads, each CDR3 protein sequence was kept as one row, without DNA. The V and J calls, along with clone size, are taken from TCRdb and not from the paper's own processing. The sample's own table lists under 150,000 distinct CDR3 sequences. The ten largest clones capture about 0.3% of the sample.

This sample stems from a study of CXCR3-negative and CXCR3-positive naive CD8 T cells (dated by TCRdb to about 2019). In the study overall: Roughly 140 million TRB reads were obtained in total, roughly 1.5 +/- 0.3 million reads per library. For the TRBV-TRBJ cluster analysis, the naive subsets came from 5 donors, while the memory cells came from 3 donors. The diversity and physicochemical repertoire analyses included 11 donors pooled from two independent experiments. Beyond this particular receptor, the publication reports: TRB CDR3s from CXCR3-positive naive cells showed higher hydrophobicity (lower Kidera factor 4), lower energy, and higher strength and volume indices than CXCR3-negative naive cells. Within the same donor, TRBV-TRBJ usage looked similar between naive CXCR3-negative and CXCR3-positive cells, but memory cells had distinct patterns. Because CXCR3 expression was partially decreased after cryopreservation, freshly isolated PBMCs were used for most assays. Repertoire diversity was comparably high in both naive subsets but much lower in memory CD8+ T cells. Surface CD5, linked to self-reactivity in mice, was comparable between naive subsets; TCR interaction strength was therefore also inferred from TRB CDR3 physicochemical properties.

Each CD8+ T cell subset was flow-sorted in triplicate, with approximately 300,000 cells per subset placed directly into RLT lysis buffer. Naive CD8+ T cells were defined stringently as CD45RO-CCR7+CD27+CD95- to exclude memory contaminants. Peripheral blood mononuclear cells were isolated from buffy coats by standard density gradient centrifugation. A FACSAria III was used to flow-sort naive CD8+ T cells into CXCR3-negative and CXCR3-positive populations. An RNeasy Mini Kit was used to extract total RNA from the sorted cells. The receptor comes from a human donor in good health. Some clones in this sample may be carry-over from other donors' samples. The rearrangement combines TRBV12-3 or TRBV12-4 with TRBJ2-7; there is no DNA to check the TCRdb D call of TRBD1. The sequenced sample consisted of naive CXCR3+ CD8+ T cells from blood. According to the study, the label for this sample's cell subset or site signals: CD45RO-CCR7+CD27+CD95- naive CD8+ T cells expressing CXCR3 (TNR3+). The CDR3 here reads CASVQRRGTWDEQYF.